The sequence of this TCR beta chain was determined in a study of identical twins. Whole-study results and caveats: Invariant cells of the MAIT and iNKT types might have partly distorted the zero-insertion analyses.

The sample holds many counts of this clonotype. Its specificity is not known. Every one of the donors was a healthy Caucasian. Template switching supplied a universal primer site; unique molecular identifiers were carried on the cDNA. TCRdb re-analysed the 5' RACE reads in MiXCR, keeping a single row per CDR3 protein. The repertoire holds roughly 630,000 distinct CDR3 sequences, with under 8.5% as singletons. The CDR3 is 14 amino acids. In germline, CDR1 is SNHLY, CDR2 FYNNEI. The V end was cut by 3 bases, the J end by 9 bases, with 15 bases between. The sample also formed part of further work on yellow fever vaccine responses in identical twins.

This sequence originates from a woman aged 18-29 years in good health. V gene TRBV2 combines with J gene TRBJ2-1; a weak D match, TRBD2 (5 bases). Sample: PBMCs. The CDR3 protein is CASSDVANGGEQFF. CDR3 coding DNA: TGTGCCAGCAGTGATGTAGCGAATGGCGGTGAGCAGTTCTTC.